This T cell receptor (beta chain) derives from a study of T cell responses to AZD1222 COVID-19 vaccine (dated by TCRdb to the early 2020s). A note on the overall study: TCR sequencing covered fewer than 250 trial participants: 207 given two doses of AZD1222 and around 26 given two doses of MenACWY control vaccine. Trial participants were enrolled by age into 18-55, 56-69 and 70-plus year subgroups, with roughly 150, 30 and 60 TCR-sequenced participants respectively.

Paper-wide results and their limitations: Conclusions about previously exposed vaccinees were limited because only six or seven AZD1222 recipients were SARS-CoV-2 seropositive at baseline. Reportedly, almost half of the unique spike-specific TCRs recognized epitopes lying outside the regions that are mutated in the B.1.351 and B.1.1.7 variants. Because no day 14 peak-response samples were available, the repertoires could be characterized only after the peak T cell response. Participants were mostly white British, with more females than males. The authors suggested clonal diversity may have been underestimated. CD4 TCRs associated with the vaccine covered the entire spike protein, and the dominant responses were in regions 160-218 and 743-854. After two AZD1222 doses, both the breadth and the depth of spike-specific TCRs were significantly higher than at day 0 and than in MenACWY recipients. The 56-69-year group was small, and its depth increase did not reach significance, likely because of low power.

As for this clone: The antigen it recognizes is unknown. Base qualities are not recorded, but no much larger clone differs from it by a single base.

Ends trimmed: V by 6 bases, J by 5 bases; bases unmatched to a gene: 5. Via the germline V gene, CDR1 is WSHSY and CDR2 SAAADI. CDR3 length: 14 amino acids, cysteine to phenylalanine. Only the CDR3 DNA is retained, 42 bases long and in frame from the first base. The sample's time point label, in plain terms: about 28 days (+/-7) after the second vaccine dose. Because spike-specific TCR depth and breadth did not differ between the two schedules, AZD1222 recipients who got a second dose at roughly 4 weeks were pooled with those who got a second dose at roughly 12 weeks. Samples from vaccinated people were obtained from the UK trials COV001 and COV002, which included a single-blind randomized controlled phase 2/3 trial of AZD1222 (ChAdOx1 nCoV-19) in healthy adults. For TCRbeta chain sequencing, PBMC samples were collected from trial participants at day 0 and at day 28 after the second dose. The CDR3 regions of human TCRbeta chains were analyzed by immunosequencing. The source study handled its data this way. Repertoire TCRs were matched against a reference library of SARS-CoV-2-specific TCRs generated with the MIRA antigen-specificity platform. Breadth was defined as the fraction of unique TCRs that were SARS-CoV-2-associated. Depth was defined as the fraction of total T cells that were SARS-CoV-2-associated. Using the MIRA data, each spike-specific TCR was assigned both to the spike region to which the TCR was reactive and to a CD4 or CD8 class. Log10-transformed breadth and depth values were compared by one-way ANOVA with Sidak's multiple comparisons tests. Here the immuneACCESS table is served through TCRdb, limited to in-frame sequences with V and J called. Missing clones are a known gap in these copies; in checked studies unresolved V genes cover under half, and the rest lacks a known reason. V, J and clone size are those of that table, while D and trimming were read from the DNA. The sample records approximately 130,000 clones, around 89% of which are singletons. The ten top clones hold roughly a tenth of the sample.

The sequencing used peripheral blood, collected 28 days after the second AZD1222 dose. The TCR was taken from an adult who received the AZD1222 COVID-19 vaccine. The chain employs TRBV10-2 and TRBJ2-2, with 8 middle bases fitting TRBD1. The bases are TGCGCCAGCAGGGACAGGGTTGGAACCGGGGAGCTGTTTTTT. Its protein reads: CASRDRVGTGELFF.